This is a list of T cell receptor beta chains from one sample in a study of long-term antiretroviral therapy in people with HIV. Sequencing was performed with immunoSEQ multiplex PCR; in TCRdb, only in-frame clones are kept and a portion is missing. Of about 12,000 clones in the sample, around 76% were seen once. The input for sequencing was unsorted PBMCs, taken 8 to 8.5 years after starting antiretroviral therapy. The receptors were sampled from a man between 50 and 59 years old with HIV. CDR3s include the opening cysteine and the closing phenylalanine or tryptophan. A D gene is named only where the DNA matches it firmly. The size of a clone is reported for some rows only, either as once, few or many, or as a class for expanded clones.

d_gene,v_gene,abundance,j_gene,CDR3aa,CDR3nt
-,TRBV7-2,-,TRBJ1-1,CASSFVDGTEAFF,TGTGCCAGCAGCTTCGTTGATGGCACTGAAGCTTTCTTT
-,TRBV10-3,-,TRBJ2-5,CAISEGQGPALQETQYF,TGTGCCATCAGTGAGGGGCAGGGGCCCGCCTTACAAGAGACCCAGTACTTC
-,TRBV7-9,-,TRBJ2-7,CASSSRDPNYEQYF,TGTGCCAGCAGCTCCCGGGACCCAAACTACGAGCAGTACTTC
TRBD1,TRBV11-2,-,TRBJ1-3,CASSLVRGLFSGNTIYF,TGTGCCAGCAGCTTAGTCAGGGGGCTCTTCTCTGGAAACACCATATATTTT
-,TRBV6-4,-,TRBJ2-2,CASSDSNFGELFF,TGTGCCAGCAGTGACTCAAATTTCGGGGAGCTGTTTTTT
-,TRBV7-9,-,TRBJ2-7,CASSLGGDSGHEQYF,TGTGCCAGCAGCTTAGGGGGGGACAGCGGCCACGAGCAGTACTTC
-,TRBV20-1,-,TRBJ1-1,CSARVGIEAFF,TGCAGTGCTAGAGTTGGAATCGAAGCTTTCTTT
TRBD1,TRBV10-3,-,TRBJ1-2,CAISEVEGAANGYTF,TGTGCCATCAGTGAAGTGGAGGGGGCAGCGAATGGCTACACCTTC
-,TRBV2,-,TRBJ1-4,CASSVFEGTNEKLFF,TGTGCCAGCAGTGTCTTTGAGGGGACTAATGAAAAACTGTTTTTT
TRBD1,TRBV28,-,TRBJ2-7,CASSYRVGWAGGRDEQYF,TGTGCCAGCAGTTACCGGGTAGGGTGGGCAGGGGGCAGAGACGAGCAGTACTTC
-,TRBV15,-,TRBJ2-2,CATRPIGTGELFF,TGTGCCACCAGACCTATAGGGACCGGGGAGCTGTTTTTT
-,TRBV9,-,TRBJ2-7,CASTSGASSYEQYF,TGTGCCAGCACCTCCGGGGCTAGTTCGTACGAGCAGTACTTC
-,TRBV10-3,-,TRBJ1-1,CAISESQRLNTEAFF,TGTGCCATCAGTGAGTCTCAGCGATTGAACACTGAAGCTTTCTTT
TRBD1,TRBV19,-,TRBJ1-1,CASSIRWTGAGTEAFF,TGTGCCAGTAGTATTCGCTGGACAGGGGCGGGCACTGAAGCTTTCTTT
-,TRBV7-8,-,TRBJ2-5,CASSLVGYQETQYF,TGTGCCAGCAGCTTAGTAGGGTACCAAGAGACCCAGTACTTC
TRBD1,TRBV19,-,TRBJ1-1,CASSIGQGARTEAFF,TGTGCCAGTAGTATAGGACAGGGGGCGCGGACTGAAGCTTTCTTT
-,TRBV7-2,few,TRBJ2-7,CASSLSHWTASYEQYF,TGTGCCAGCAGCTTAAGCCATTGGACTGCCTCCTACGAGCAGTACTTC
-,TRBV29-1,-,TRBJ2-3,CSVGGTYPSTDTQYF,TGCAGCGTCGGGGGAACCTACCCTAGCACAGATACGCAGTATTTT
-,TRBV29-1,-,TRBJ2-7,CSVETAYYEQYF,TGCAGCGTTGAAACAGCTTACTACGAGCAGTACTTC
TRBD2,TRBV19,-,TRBJ2-7,CASSIAAGEIYEQYF,TGTGCCAGTAGTATAGCAGCGGGGGAGATCTACGAGCAGTACTTC
-,TRBV7-9,-,TRBJ2-1,CASSLAQNNEQFF,TGTGCCAGCAGCTTAGCCCAGAACAATGAGCAGTTCTTC
TRBD1,TRBV6-5,-,TRBJ1-2,CASSTGQGGDGYTF,TGTGCCAGCAGTACGGGACAGGGGGGAGATGGCTACACCTTC
-,TRBV5-6,-,TRBJ1-2,CASSPAANYGYTF,TGTGCCAGCAGCCCGGCAGCTAACTATGGCTACACCTTC
-,TRBV10-3,-,TRBJ2-7,CAISETTGPNLYEQYF,TGTGCCATCAGTGAAACAACAGGTCCCAACCTCTACGAGCAGTACTTC
-,TRBV6-1,-,TRBJ2-7,CASSEVLGTYEQYF,TGTGCCAGCAGTGAAGTTTTAGGGACCTACGAGCAGTACTTC
-,TRBV7-8,-,TRBJ1-6,CASSPPTVSSYNSPLHF,TGTGCCAGCAGCCCTCCGACAGTGAGCTCCTATAATTCACCCCTCCACTTT
-,TRBV10-1,-,TRBJ2-7,CASSESGDQRQYF,TGCGCCAGCAGTGAGTCTGGGGATCAAAGGCAGTACTTC
TRBD1,TRBV12-5,-,TRBJ1-5,CASGRTGVGNQPQHF,TGTGCTAGTGGCCGGACAGGGGTCGGCAATCAGCCCCAGCATTTT
-,TRBV14,-,TRBJ2-1,CASRASVSSYNEQFF,TGTGCCAGCAGGGCCTCAGTATCCTCCTACAATGAGCAGTTCTTC
-,TRBV15,-,TRBJ1-1,CATSSRTVPSEAFF,TGTGCCACCAGCTCCCGGACAGTACCGTCTGAAGCTTTCTTT
-,TRBV4-1,-,TRBJ2-7,CASSLLGGEQYF,TGCGCCAGCAGCCTCCTAGGCGGGGAGCAGTACTTC
-,TRBV27,-,TRBJ1-1,CASSALDSRTEAFF,TGTGCCAGCAGTGCCCTTGACAGTCGCACTGAAGCTTTCTTT
-,TRBV10-3,-,TRBJ2-3,CAISDSSSTDTQYF,TGTGCCATCAGTGACAGCTCTAGCACAGATACGCAGTATTTT
-,TRBV4-1,-,TRBJ1-1,CASSQDSLTPEAFF,TGCGCCAGCAGCCAGGACAGTTTGACCCCTGAAGCTTTCTTT
-,TRBV5-1,-,TRBJ1-6,CASSLTGDSRNSPLHF,TGCGCCAGCAGCTTAACCGGGGACTCAAGGAATTCACCCCTCCACTTT
-,TRBV9,-,TRBJ1-4,CASSPGRGTNEKLFF,TGTGCCAGCAGCCCCGGCAGGGGAACTAATGAAAAACTGTTTTTT
-,TRBV19,-,TRBJ2-3,CASSIGGWGTDTQYF,TGTGCCAGTAGTATTGGGGGTTGGGGCACAGATACGCAGTATTTT
-,TRBV27,-,TRBJ2-1,CASIKDPGGEQFF,TGTGCCAGCATTAAGGACCCGGGTGGTGAGCAGTTCTTC
-,TRBV11-2,-,TRBJ1-1,CASSLAGGAGTEAFF,TGTGCCAGCAGCTTAGCCGGGGGCGCCGGCACTGAAGCTTTCTTT
-,TRBV5-6,-,TRBJ2-3,CASSLEAVGTDTQYF,TGTGCCAGCAGCTTGGAGGCAGTAGGCACAGATACGCAGTATTTT
-,TRBV27,few,TRBJ2-2,CASSFGHTNTGELFF,TGTGCCAGCAGTTTCGGCCACACGAACACCGGGGAGCTGTTTTTT
-,TRBV29-1,-,TRBJ1-1,CSVMGVAGDLHTEAFF,TGCAGCGTTATGGGGGTTGCAGGGGATCTTCACACTGAAGCTTTCTTT
-,TRBV2,-,TRBJ1-3,CASSDGQGGNTIYF,TGTGCCAGCAGTGATGGGCAGGGTGGAAACACCATATATTTT
-,TRBV10-2,once,TRBJ2-7,CASSGGISYEQYF,TGCGCCAGCAGCGGGGGTATAAGCTACGAGCAGTACTTC
-,TRBV5-4,-,TRBJ2-3,CASSLFDLTDTQYF,TGTGCCAGCAGCTTGTTCGATCTTACAGATACGCAGTATTTT
-,TRBV7-9,-,TRBJ2-6,CASSFWGTGRSGANVLTF,TGTGCCAGCAGCTTCTGGGGTACTGGCCGCTCTGGGGCCAACGTCCTGACTTTC
-,TRBV12-1,-,TRBJ2-7,CASSGPGDMSSYEQYF,TGTGCCAGCAGCGGCCCCGGGGACATGAGCTCCTACGAGCAGTACTTC
-,TRBV7-9,few,TRBJ2-7,CASSRELDEQYF,TGTGCCAGCAGCCGGGAGTTGGACGAGCAGTACTTC
-,TRBV10-3,-,TRBJ1-1,CAISDRTNTEAFF,TGTGCCATCAGTGACAGGACGAACACTGAAGCTTTCTTT
-,TRBV4-1,-,TRBJ1-6,CASSQDGTGMRYSPLHF,TGCGCCAGCAGCCAAGACGGCACCGGGATGAGGTATTCACCCCTCCACTTT
-,TRBV4-1,few,TRBJ2-1,CASSLGDEQFF,TGCGCCAGCAGCCTAGGAGATGAGCAGTTCTTC
-,TRBV7-2,-,TRBJ2-7,CASSFSDTSYEQYF,TGTGCCAGCAGCTTCTCCGACACCTCCTACGAGCAGTACTTC
-,TRBV19,-,TRBJ2-6,CASRHGVSGANVLTF,TGTGCCAGTAGGCATGGAGTCTCTGGGGCCAACGTCCTGACTTTC
TRBD1,TRBV10-3,-,TRBJ1-1,CAISGGTGDTEAFF,TGTGCCATCAGTGGTGGGACAGGCGACACTGAAGCTTTCTTT
-,TRBV6-5,-,TRBJ1-1,CASSYENWGMGTEAFF,TGTGCCAGCAGTTACGAGAATTGGGGGATGGGGACTGAAGCTTTCTTT